One sample yielded the 25 T cell receptor beta chains listed below, sequenced in a study of early T cells in non-severe SARS-CoV-2 infection. Via MiXCR, TCRdb re-called the 5' RACE reads, giving one row per CDR3 protein. The table has roughly 38,000 distinct CDR3 sequences, nearly 6% seen once. The material sequenced was whole blood. The receptors originated from an adult who was a healthcare worker with PCR-confirmed SARS-CoV-2 infection or an uninfected control (not recorded which).

This clonotype ranks as medium-sized (0.01 to 0.1%). V usage is TRBV20-1 and J usage is TRBJ1-2, with 8 nucleotides matching TRBD1. The CDR3 spans 13 residues. With 1 base clipped from V and 2 bases from J, the junction kept 0 bases outside the gene matches. Germline CDR1 reads DFQATT; CDR2 reads SNEGSKA (reference sequence). The CDR3 DNA follows: TGCAGTGCTAGAGGGACAGGGAACTATGGCTACACCTTC. Translating it yields CSARGTGNYGYTF.

This clonotype was recorded a few times. V is TRBV20-1 and J is TRBJ2-7; D is perhaps TRBD1 or TRBD2 (6 bases each). Germline assignment: CDR1 DFQATT and CDR2 SNEGSKA (reference sequence). This CDR3 spans 14 amino acids. The ends were cut back, 5 bases at V and 5 bases at J, with 19 bases in the middle. CDR3 in DNA: TGCAGTGCTGGTGGAACGGGGGCCGTCGACGAGCAGTACTTC. This codes for CSAGGTGAVDEQYF.

Turning to this clonotype: Possible read error: a much larger clone is one base away. The rearrangement joins TRBV6-2 or TRBV6-3 to TRBJ2-1; D may be TRBD2 (6 bases). The CDR3 loop spans 15 amino acids. Germline CDR1 is MNHEY and CDR2 is SVGEGT. The CDR3: CVSRRRQLAGNEQFF. CDR3 sequence (DNA): TGTGTCAGCAGACGACGTCAACTAGCAGGGAATGAGCAGTTCTTC.

This clonotype was observed at least ten times. The rearrangement joins TRBV12-3 or TRBV12-4 to TRBJ2-1; D call uncertain. The CDR3 sequence is 12 residues long. V lost 4 bases to trimming and J lost 6 bases, with 7 bases between them. The CDR3 nucleotides are TGTGCCAGCAGTTACGGCGGCAATGAGCAGTTCTTC. Encoded protein: CASSYGGNEQFF.

This clonotype was recorded at least ten times. J is TRBJ2-1 and V is TRBV5-1; tentatively, D is TRBD1 (5 bases). Trimming removed 4 bases at V and 4 bases at J, with 12 bases between. The germline CDR1 and CDR2 sequences are SGHRS and YFSETQ. This CDR3 spans 14 amino acids. As DNA, the CDR3 is TGCGCCAGCAGCGGGGCGGCGATATACAATGAGCAGTTCTTC. Residues: CASSGAAIYNEQFF.

Many counts were recorded for this clonotype. The chain recombines TRBV4-3 with TRBJ1-2; D gene unclear. CDR1 and CDR2 (germline): LGHNA, YSLEER. Trimming left V 1 base short and J 1 base short, with 10 bases between. The length of the CDR3 is 15 residues. In DNA, the CDR3 is TGCGCCAGCAGCCAAGTTCGAACGGATAACTATGGCTACACCTTC. Amino acids: CASSQVRTDNYGYTF.

This clonotype came up many times. This chain connects TRBV19 to TRBJ2-4, with TRBD1 matching over 8 bases. Germline V gene lookup returns CDR1 LNHDA and CDR2 SQIVND (reference sequence). The CDR3 has 16 amino acids. V lost 3 bases, J lost 0 bases, and 4 bases stayed unmatched. CDR3 in DNA: TGTGCCAGTAGTATGACCGGGACAGGAGCCAAAAACATTCAGTACTTC. As protein: CASSMTGTGAKNIQYF.

This clonotype has just a few counts. The chain joins TRBV24-1 to TRBJ2-3, with a tentative D call TRBD1 (5 bases). CDR3 length equals 18 residues. The V end was cut by 1 base, the J end by 0 bases, with 16 bases between. Germline loops: CDR1 KGHDR, CDR2 SFDVKD. CDR3 in DNA: TGTGCCACCAGTGATTTCAAAGGGGCCTCAATGAGCACAGATACGCAGTATTTT. Its protein is CATSDFKGASMSTDTQYF.

This clonotype was found many times. V and J are TRBV27 and TRBJ1-2; D is undetermined. V was shortened by 3 bases and J by 5 bases, with 10 bases between the two germline ends. The CDR3 consists of 13 residues. Per the germline V gene, CDR1 is MNHEY and CDR2 is SMNVEV (reference sequence). CDR3 amino acids: CASSFSGSYGYTF. CDR3 in DNA: TGTGCCAGCAGTTTCTCAGGCAGTTATGGCTACACCTTC.

In its sample, this clonotype was seen many times. This chain links TRBV29-1 with TRBJ2-2, with a weak D call TRBD1 (6 bases). This CDR3 is built from 16 residues. Germline CDR1 reads SQVTM; CDR2 reads ANQGSEA. V lost 5 bases and J 0 bases, leaving 16 bases between the germline ends. The CDR3 spells CSVPGQYYANTGELFF. In DNA form, the CDR3 reads TGCAGCGTTCCGGGACAATATTACGCGAACACCGGGGAGCTGTTTTTT.

This clonotype has at least ten counts. The chain couples TRBV2 to TRBJ2-7; D unclear. The CDR3 has 14 residues. In germline, CDR1 is SNHLY, CDR2 FYNNEI. V lost 4 bases, J lost 4 bases, and 14 bases lay in between. Written as DNA, the CDR3 is TGTGCCAGCAGTGTTCCAGGTATAACTTACGAGCAGTACTTC. As protein: CASSVPGITYEQYF.

This clonotype showed up many times. The junction and the germline gene differ at one end; a read error may be behind it. The chain combines TRBV7-7 with TRBJ2-3, with D possibly TRBD2 on 5 matching bases. The CDR3 has 15 residues. Germline CDR1 and CDR2: SSHAT and FNYEAQ (reference sequence). The CDR3, as DNA: TGTGCTAGCAGCTTAAGCGGCGACTCCACAGATACGCAGTATTTT. Translation: CASSLSGDSTDTQYF.

In its sample, this clonotype was seen once. The chain joins TRBV29-1 to TRBJ2-7, with D possibly matching TRBD1 (6 bases). Trimming took off 6 bases at V and 5 bases at J, with 8 bases between the two ends. Germline lookup yields CDR1 SQVTM and CDR2 ANQGSEA. This CDR3 is built from 10 residues. The DNA for the CDR3 is TGCAGCGTCAGGGGCAACGAGCAGTACTTC. This encodes CSVRGNEQYF.

This clonotype was found many times. The DNA for the CDR3 is TGTGCCACCAAGGATGGTACCCGGGCTAACAATGAGCAGTTCTTC. This sequence encodes CATKDGTRANNEQFF. The rearrangement joins TRBV15 to TRBJ2-1; D remains ambiguous. This CDR3 region has 15 residues. Germline assignment: CDR1 LNHNV and CDR2 YYDKDF (reference sequence). Trimming stripped 7 bases from V and 5 bases from J, with 18 bases between.

At least ten counts were recorded for this clonotype. The chain links TRBV5-1 to TRBJ2-1; 7 bases are shared with TRBD2. The CDR3 contains 15 residues. J lost 5 bases, V lost 5 bases, and 10 bases had no gene match. Germline values: CDR1 SGHRS, CDR2 YFSETQ. CDR3 sequence: CASRQVAGPHNEQFF. The CDR3 DNA reads as TGCGCCAGCAGACAAGTAGCGGGCCCTCACAATGAGCAGTTCTTC.

This clonotype was detected many times. The V call is TRBV5-4, the J call TRBJ1-2; 7 nucleotides align to TRBD1. The CDR3 runs to 13 residues. Germline V gene lookup returns CDR1 SGHNT and CDR2 YYREEE (reference sequence). The J segment lost 3 bases and the V segment lost 5 bases, leaving 4 bases of the junction unmatched. CDR3 sequence (DNA): TGTGCCAGCAGATTACAGGGGTACTATGGCTACACCTTC. Protein sequence: CASRLQGYYGYTF.

This clonotype has only a few counts. The chain uses TRBV7-8 and TRBJ2-3; the D is unclear. V was shortened by 5 bases and J by 2 bases, with 11 bases between the two germline ends. This CDR3 has 14 residues. Germline-derived CDR1 and CDR2 are SGHVS and FQNEAQ. CDR3 nucleotides: TGTGCCAGCAGCCACCTGGGGAACACAGATACGCAGTATTTT. Protein product: CASSHLGNTDTQYF.

To note about this clonotype: An end of the junction does not agree with germline; a read error may underlie this. The rearrangement links TRBV14 to TRBJ2-3, with D possibly being TRBD2 (5 bases). This CDR3 has 15 amino acids. Germline lookup yields CDR1 SGHDN and CDR2 FVKESK. The CDR3 sequence: CANSQEGRRTDTQYF. The CDR3 DNA is TGTGCCAACAGCCAAGAGGGCAGACGCACAGATACGCAGTATTTT.

The gene calls are TRBV5-4 and TRBJ2-7, with D possibly being TRBD1 (6 bases). Germline lookup yields CDR1 SGHNT and CDR2 YYREEE (reference sequence). The CDR3 length is 14 residues. V was trimmed by 3 bases and J by 9 bases, leaving 19 bases between them. The chain's CDR3 is CASSSRDTRIMQYF. The CDR3 coding sequence is TGTGCCAGCAGCTCCCGGGACACTAGGATAATGCAGTACTTC.

This clonotype appeared many times. V gene TRBV18 combines with J gene TRBJ1-2; D not certain. The CDR3 is made up of 13 amino acids. With 2 bases removed from V and 3 bases from J, the gap between germline ends came to 7 bases. Germline-derived CDR1 and CDR2 are KGHSH and LQKENI. In DNA, the CDR3 is TGTGCCAGCTCACCAGACCAGGACTATGGCTACACCTTC. It yields the protein CASSPDQDYGYTF. The complete variable domain, with remaining parts taken from reference TRBV18 and TRBJ1-2, reads NAGVMQNPRHLVRRRGQEARLRCSPMKGHSHVYWYRQLPEEGLKFMVYLQKENIIDESGMPKERFSAEFPKEGPSILRIQQVVRGDSAAYFCASSPDQDYGYTFGSGTRLTVV.

This clonotype has a count of ten or more. This chain links TRBV7-2 with TRBJ2-3, with 10 bases aligning to TRBD1. The ends lost 4 bases at V and 4 bases at J; junction bases unmatched: 8. Germline CDR1 reads SGHTA; CDR2 reads FQGNSA. The CDR3 length is 16 residues. CDR3 in DNA: TGTGCCAGCAGCTCCAGGGGACAGGGGTCGGCAGATACGCAGTATTTT. Residues: CASSSRGQGSADTQYF.

The gene calls are TRBV2 and TRBJ2-7; no clear D. The V gene lost 4 bases and the J gene lost 6 bases, with 7 bases spanning the gap. CDR1 and CDR2 (germline): SNHLY, FYNNEI. This CDR3 region has 11 residues. The chain's CDR3 is CASSVLSEQYF. DNA of the CDR3: TGTGCCAGCAGTGTTCTGTCCGAGCAGTACTTC. Variable domain in full (rest from reference TRBV2 and TRBJ2-7): EPEVTQTPSHQVTQMGQEVILRCVPISNHLYFYWYRQILGQKVEFLVSFYNNEISEKSEIFDDQFSVERPDGSNFTLKIRSTKLEDSAMYFCASSVLSEQYFGPGTRLTVT.

This clonotype was found once. One base away lies a much larger clone, so this may be a sequencing read error. The chain couples TRBV3-1 to TRBJ2-5, with TRBD2 identical over 9 bases. The length of the CDR3 is 15 residues. The germline V gene has CDR1 LGHDT and CDR2 YNNKEL (reference sequence). As DNA, the CDR3 is TGTGTCAGCAGCCAAGTCCCAGCGGGGGGTGAGACCCAGTACTTC. Translation gives CVSSQVPAGGETQYF.

The table lists this clonotype with many counts. The rearrangement links TRBV29-1 to TRBJ2-7, with 7 bases identical to TRBD2. CDR1 is SQVTM, CDR2 ANQGSEA, per germline. J lost 2 bases, V lost 1 base, and 5 bases had no gene match. This CDR3 comprises 14 residues. This CDR3 is CSVEAPSGAYEQYF. Written as DNA, the CDR3 is TGCAGCGTTGAAGCCCCTAGCGGAGCCTACGAGCAGTACTTC.

At least ten counts were recorded for this clonotype. V is TRBV7-9 and J is TRBJ2-7, with TRBD1 identical over 8 bases. CDR3 length equals 15 residues. Germline loops: CDR1 SEHNR, CDR2 FQNEAQ (reference sequence). Trimming took 4 bases from V and 1 from J; bases not matched to a gene: 6. The CDR3 reads CASSSDREVSYEQYF. Here the CDR3 DNA reads TGTGCCAGCAGCTCGGACAGGGAAGTTTCCTACGAGCAGTACTTC.